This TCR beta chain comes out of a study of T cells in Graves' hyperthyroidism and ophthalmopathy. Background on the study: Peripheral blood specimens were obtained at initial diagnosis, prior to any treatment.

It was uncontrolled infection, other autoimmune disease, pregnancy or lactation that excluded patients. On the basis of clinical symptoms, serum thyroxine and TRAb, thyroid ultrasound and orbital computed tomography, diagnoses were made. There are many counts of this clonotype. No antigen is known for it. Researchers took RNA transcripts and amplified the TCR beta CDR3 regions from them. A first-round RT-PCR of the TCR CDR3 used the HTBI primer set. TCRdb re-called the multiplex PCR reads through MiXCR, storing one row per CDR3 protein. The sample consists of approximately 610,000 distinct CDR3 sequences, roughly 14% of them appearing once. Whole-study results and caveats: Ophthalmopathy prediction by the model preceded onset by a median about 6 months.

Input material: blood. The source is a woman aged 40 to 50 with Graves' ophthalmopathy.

CDR3 in amino acids: CASSFGSGPSYEQYF. The DNA for the CDR3 is TGTGCCAGCAGCTTTGGTAGCGGACCGTCCTACGAGCAGTACTTC. The chain carries TRBV7-6 and TRBJ2-7; D is perhaps TRBD2 (6 bases). The germline V and J ends were trimmed by 3 bases and 1 base, with 13 bases remaining between them. The CDR3 has 15 amino acids. The germline V gene encodes CDR1 SGHVS and CDR2 FNYEAQ.